Reported below is one TCR beta chain. These data come from a study of CD8 T cells in ankylosing spondylitis. MiXCR, run by TCRdb on the 5' RACE reads, gives a single entry per CDR3 protein. The table includes a few hundred thousand distinct CDR3 sequences, 20% detected once. The sequence derives from a male donor with ankylosing spondylitis or in good health (not recorded which). The sample was blood, either unsorted or a sorted T cell fraction (not recorded which).

CDR3 protein: CASGPGGGDEQYF. The CDR3 DNA sequence: TGTGCCAGCGGCCCTGGAGGGGGCGACGAGCAGTACTTC. The chain uses TRBV5-6 and TRBJ2-7; the D gene is possibly TRBD1 (7 bases). Trimming took 7 bases from V and 5 from J, leaving 16 bases between them. There are 13 residues in the CDR3. Germline-derived CDR1 and CDR2 are SGHDT and YYEEEE.